This T cell receptor (beta chain) emerged from a study of T cell responses to AZD1222 COVID-19 vaccine. Sequencing was performed with immunoSEQ multiplex PCR; in TCRdb, only in-frame clones are kept and a portion is missing. The profile shows approximately 90,000 clones, over 70% of them singletons. This clone was observed a few times. This CDR3 is built from 14 residues. The germline gives CDR1 SGHVS, CDR2 FQNEAQ. V lost 7 bases and J lost 4, with 13 bases in between. The TCR was taken from an adult in good health. V and J are TRBV7-8 and TRBJ2-2, with no clear D. The sequenced sample was peripheral blood, obtained on day 0 of AZD1222 vaccination. This CDR3 is CASNHKVITGELFF. CDR3 DNA sequence: TGTGCCAGCAACCATAAGGTTATCACCGGGGAGCTGTTTTTT.